Reported below is one T cell receptor beta chain. The CDR3 has 12 amino acids. The V gene's germline CDR1 is SQVTM and CDR2 ANQGSEA. The V and J ends lost 2 bases and 2 bases respectively, with 6 bases between them. Library preparation (for TCRbeta) was performed with unique molecular identifiers. TCRdb fed the PCR reads into MiXCR, producing one record per CDR3 protein. The data show nearly 400,000 distinct CDR3 sequences, around 21% seen once. The sample belongs to a study of T-cell reconstitution after alpha-beta-depleted transplantation in children. Sequencing was performed on PBMCs from the stem cell graft donor, taken from the stem cell graft. The TCR sequence derives from a human donor who donated a stem cell graft to a child with acute myeloid leukemia. The chain combines TRBV29-1 with TRBJ2-5; the D is unclear. For the CDR3, the DNA is TGCAGCGTTGAACGGCGGCAAGAGACCCAGTACTTC. This codes for CSVERRQETQYF.